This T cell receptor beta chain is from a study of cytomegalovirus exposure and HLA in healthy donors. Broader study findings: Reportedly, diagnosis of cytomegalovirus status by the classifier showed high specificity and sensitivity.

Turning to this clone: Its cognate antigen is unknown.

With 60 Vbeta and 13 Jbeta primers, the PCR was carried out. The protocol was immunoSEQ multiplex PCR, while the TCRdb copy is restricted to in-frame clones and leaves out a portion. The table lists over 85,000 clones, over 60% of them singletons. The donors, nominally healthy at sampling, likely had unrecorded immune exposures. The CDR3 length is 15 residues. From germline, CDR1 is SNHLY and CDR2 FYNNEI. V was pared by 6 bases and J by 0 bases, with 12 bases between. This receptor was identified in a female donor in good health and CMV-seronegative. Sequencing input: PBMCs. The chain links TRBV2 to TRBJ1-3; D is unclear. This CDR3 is CASREEDVSGNTIYF. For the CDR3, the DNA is TGTGCCAGCAGGGAGGAGGACGTCTCTGGAAACACCATATATTTT.